The clone carrying this T cell receptor (beta chain) was counted only a few times. This specimen comes from a study of beta chain features in type 1 diabetes. Expressed TCRB transcripts were sequenced after all isolated RNA was converted to cDNA. Profiling relied on immunoSEQ multiplex PCR, and the TCRdb table lists in-frame clones only, not all of them. The table includes about 330,000 clones, 9.5% to 11% detected once. The CDR3 is 16 amino acids. Losses at the gene ends were 4 bases for V and 0 bases for J; bases not matched to a gene: 5. The germline V gene has CDR1 LNHDA and CDR2 SQIVND (reference sequence).

This clonotype was sampled from a woman in her twenties or thirties in good health. Sequenced: naive CD4+ T cells from blood. The chain uses TRBV19 and TRBJ2-3, with 9 bases that match TRBD2. The CDR3 nucleotides are TGTGCCAGTAGTACTAGCGGGACGTGGAGCACAGATACGCAGTATTTT. Translation: CASSTSGTWSTDTQYF. Using reference TRBV19 and TRBJ2-3 for the parts outside the CDR3, the full variable domain is DGGITQSPKYLFRKEGQNVTLSCEQNLNHDAMYWYRQDPGQGLRLIYYSQIVNDFQKGDIAEGYSVSREKKESFPLTVTSAQKNPTAFYLCASSTSGTWSTDTQYFGPGTRLTVL.